The 19 T cell receptor beta chains below were found in one sample sequenced in a study of OX40 agonist ivuxolimab in advanced cancers. Profiling relied on immunoSEQ multiplex PCR, and the TCRdb table lists in-frame clones only, not all of them. The sample yields 55,000 to 85,000 clones, 70% to 90% seen once. The specimen was CD4+ or CD8+ T cells sorted from blood, collected in a trial of the OX40 agonist ivuxolimab. The receptors here all came from an adult with an advanced solid tumor such as melanoma, head and neck, liver or kidney cancer.

This rearrangement joins TRBV29-1 to TRBJ2-1; TRBD1 aligns across 10 bases. The CDR3 is 15 residues long. CDR1 is SQVTM, CDR2 ANQGSEA, per germline. Trimming at V came to 7 bases and at J to 0 bases, leaving 6 bases not matched to a gene. The CDR3 DNA reads TGCAGCGCTGGGACAGGGGATACCTCCTACAATGAGCAGTTCTTC. Translating gives CSAGTGDTSYNEQFF.

V is TRBV9 and J is TRBJ2-3; 8 nucleotides agree with TRBD2. Germline assignment: CDR1 SGDLS and CDR2 YYNGEE. Trimming removed 0 bases from V and 1 base from J; junction bases left unmatched: 1. The CDR3 spans 15 residues. CDR3 region: CASSVDSGGTDTQYF. The CDR3 DNA reads TGTGCCAGCAGCGTAGATAGCGGGGGCACAGATACGCAGTATTTT.

This rearrangement joins TRBV5-1 to TRBJ1-6; 7 nucleotides match TRBD1. CDR1 is SGHRS and CDR2 is YFSETQ in the germline V gene. The junction had 1 base not matched to a gene; V was cut back by 1 base and J by 6 bases. This CDR3 is 14 amino acids long. DNA of the CDR3: TGCGCCAGCAGCTTGAGACAGGGTAATTCACCCCTCCACTTT. It yields the protein CASSLRQGNSPLHF.

The rearrangement joins TRBV28 to TRBJ2-7, with 8 positions matching TRBD1. The CDR3 has 15 residues. Trimming cost V 4 bases and J 5 bases; bases outside gene matches: 10. The germline V gene has CDR1 MDHEN and CDR2 SYDVKM. The CDR3, as DNA: TGTGCCAGCAGTTCGACGGACAGGGTTATCCACGAGCAGTACTTC. Translation gives CASSSTDRVIHEQYF.

The chain has TRBV4-1 and TRBJ2-1; TRBD2 agrees at 7 bases. Losses at the gene ends were 1 base for V and 2 bases for J; bases not matched to a gene: 11. This CDR3 has 18 residues. CDR1 is MGHRA, CDR2 YSYEKL, per germline. The CDR3, as DNA: TGCGCCAGCAGCCAAGGCCCCTTGGGGGGGGGTACCTACAATGAGCAGTTCTTC. This translates into CASSQGPLGGGTYNEQFF.

The rearrangement links TRBV4-3 to TRBJ1-2, with D unresolved. The CDR3 loop spans 16 amino acids. CDR1 LGHNA and CDR2 YSLEER come from the germline V gene. The germline V and J ends were trimmed by 4 bases and 3 bases, with 18 bases remaining between them. This CDR3 is CASSPLSNQGHYGYTF. CDR3 bases: TGCGCCAGCAGCCCCCTCTCCAATCAAGGCCACTATGGCTACACCTTC.

The chain uses TRBV2 and TRBJ1-4; D unresolved. The CDR3 covers 15 residues. V dropped 3 bases and J dropped 5 bases, with 13 bases sitting between them. Germline assignment: CDR1 SNHLY and CDR2 FYNNEI. The CDR3 loop is CASSEREAGNEKLFF. DNA of the CDR3: TGTGCCAGCAGTGAGCGGGAGGCTGGAAATGAAAAACTGTTTTTT. Filled out from reference TRBV2 and TRBJ1-4, the complete variable domain reads EPEVTQTPSHQVTQMGQEVILRCVPISNHLYFYWYRQILGQKVEFLVSFYNNEISEKSEIFDDQFSVERPDGSNFTLKIRSTKLEDSAMYFCASSEREAGNEKLFFGSGTQLSVL.

This sequence joins TRBV2 and TRBJ2-3; 8 positions match TRBD1. Looked up from germline, CDR1 is SNHLY and CDR2 is FYNNEI. Trimming removed 7 bases from V and 1 base from J; junction bases left unmatched: 7. The CDR3 is 15 amino acids. The CDR3 loop is CASNAAGGGTDTQYF. Here the CDR3 DNA reads TGTGCCAGCAACGCGGCAGGGGGCGGCACAGATACGCAGTATTTT.

This clone showed up just once. The chain employs TRBV19 and TRBJ1-4, with 9 bases that match TRBD1. Germline V CDR1 and CDR2: LNHDA, SQIVND (reference sequence). The CDR3 runs 17 residues. With V trimmed by 4 bases and J by 0 bases, 6 bases remained unmatched. The CDR3 DNA is TGTGCCAGTAGTACCCGACAGGGGGGTACAACTAATGAAAAACTGTTTTTT. Translating it yields CASSTRQGGTTNEKLFF.

V is TRBV7-8 and J is TRBJ2-7; the D gene is possibly TRBD1 (7 bases). This CDR3 contains 13 residues. Germline lookup yields CDR1 SGHVS and CDR2 FQNEAQ. Trimming stripped 8 bases from V and 5 bases from J, with 16 bases between. DNA of the CDR3: TGTGCCAGCCGGGGGACAGATTTCAACGAGCAGTACTTC. Translating gives CASRGTDFNEQYF.

The sample holds one count of this clone. The chain is built from TRBV29-1 and TRBJ2-7, with D perhaps matching TRBD2 (5 bases). CDR3 length: 10 amino acids. The V and J ends lost 6 bases and 6 bases respectively, with 9 bases between them. Germline V gene lookup returns CDR1 SQVTM and CDR2 ANQGSEA. The CDR3 loop reads CSVGDVEQYF. CDR3 sequence (DNA): TGCAGCGTGGGAGACGTCGAGCAGTACTTC.

The chain combines TRBV18 with TRBJ2-7; either TRBD1 or TRBD2 may supply D (5 bases each). Per the germline V gene, CDR1 is KGHSH and CDR2 is LQKENI. V shed 2 bases and J shed 5 bases, with 13 bases lying between them. This CDR3 has 14 amino acids. The CDR3 loop reads CASSPRGVWDEQYF. The CDR3 DNA reads TGTGCCAGCTCACCAAGAGGGGTTTGGGACGAGCAGTACTTC.

This clone was seen just once. The rearrangement joins TRBV7-8 to TRBJ2-7; a weak D match, TRBD1 (6 bases). Germline CDR1 is SGHVS and CDR2 is FQNEAQ. V was trimmed by 6 bases and J by 3 bases, leaving 15 bases between them. This CDR3 contains 14 residues. This CDR3 reads CASRIRDTDYEQYF. The CDR3 coding sequence is TGTGCCAGCAGGATCCGGGACACCGACTACGAGCAGTACTTC.

This clone has only one observation. The CDR3 region is CATRGSGPAYEQYF. The CDR3 DNA follows: TGTGCCACCAGGGGGAGCGGGCCAGCCTACGAGCAGTACTTC. This chain joins TRBV10-3 and TRBJ2-7; D might be TRBD1 (7 bases). The CDR3 is 14 residues long. The ends were cut back, 10 bases at V and 2 bases at J, with 18 bases in the middle. Germline CDR1 and CDR2: ENHRY and SYGVKD.

The J gene is TRBJ2-3, the V gene TRBV30; no clear D gene. This CDR3 spans 14 amino acids. Per germline, CDR1 GTSNPN and CDR2 SVGIG (reference sequence). Between the trimmed V and J ends, which lost 0 bases and 4 bases, there was a span of 11 bases. The CDR3 nucleotides are TGTGCCTGGAGTGTTTTAGGGATGGCAGATACGCAGTATTTT. Its translation is CAWSVLGMADTQYF. Looking up the rest from reference TRBV30 and TRBJ2-3 gives the full variable domain: SQTIHQWPATLVQPVGSPLSLECTVEGTSNPNLYWYRQAAGRGLQLLFYSVGIGQISSEVPQNLSASRPQDRQFILSSKKLLLSDSGFYLCAWSVLGMADTQYFGPGTRLTVL.

V is TRBV4-1 and J is TRBJ2-6; 8 bases fit TRBD2. The germline V gene encodes CDR1 MGHRA and CDR2 YSYEKL. The junction had 9 bases not matched to a gene; V was cut back by 3 bases and J by 2 bases. The CDR3 has 18 residues. CDR3 residues: CASSHGSAGEAGANVLTF. As DNA, the CDR3 is TGCGCCAGCAGCCACGGCTCAGCGGGGGAGGCTGGGGCCAACGTCCTGACTTTC.

V usage is TRBV30 and J usage is TRBJ2-7; D is ambiguous. CDR1 and CDR2 from the germline V gene are GTSNPN and SVGIG (reference sequence). With 1 base removed from V and 4 bases from J, the gap between germline ends came to 8 bases. CDR3 length equals 12 residues. CDR3 region: CAWSGTSYEQYF. The CDR3 region has the DNA TGTGCCTGGAGTGGCACCTCTTACGAGCAGTACTTC.

The rearrangement uses TRBV30 and TRBJ2-7; 8 nucleotides align to TRBD1. The V segment lost 7 bases and the J segment 5 bases; nucleotides outside the gene matches: 7. CDR1 is GTSNPN, CDR2 SVGIG, per germline (reference sequence). The CDR3 sequence is 12 residues long. In nucleotides, the CDR3 is TGTGCCTCAGGACAGGGTGAACACGAGCAGTACTTC. This encodes CASGQGEHEQYF.

The chain combines TRBV19 with TRBJ2-5; a weak D match, TRBD1 (6 bases). CDR1 is LNHDA and CDR2 is SQIVND in the germline V gene (reference sequence). The V end was cut by 5 bases, the J end by 2 bases, with 12 bases between. The CDR3 covers 14 residues. In nucleotides, the CDR3 is TGTGCCAGTAGTTCGCCTGGACAGCAAGAGACCCAGTACTTC. It encodes CASSSPGQQETQYF.